This T cell receptor (beta chain) was profiled in a study of T cell repertoires in cytomegalovirus infection. Study context: Matching HLA type and CMV infection were both indicated by public TCR beta signatures. Findings of the study overall: Summed frequency of public TCR beta families distinguished CMV carriers with the relevant HLA. HLA-C-restricted, CMV-specific TCR beta clonotypes were dominant ex vivo.

TCRdb re-called the reads with MiXCR, one entry per CDR3 protein. The table lists a few hundred thousand distinct CDR3 sequences, 15% to 20% of them singletons. This clonotype was counted only a few times. Its specificity is unknown. There are 15 residues in the CDR3. V lost 4 bases, J lost 3 bases, and 10 bases lay in between. Germline V CDR1 and CDR2: LGHDT, YNNKEL (reference sequence). The chain couples TRBV3-1 to TRBJ2-6; D call uncertain. The source of this sequence is a human donor in good health (CMV status not recorded). Some clones in this sample may be carry-over from other donors' samples. Input material: PBMCs. The CDR3 DNA sequence: TGTGCCAGCAGCCCTCAGTTGGGTGGGGCCAACGTCCTGACTTTC. Its protein product is CASSPQLGGANVLTF.